The subject of this entry is one T cell receptor beta chain. Its antigen remains unknown. The sample is drawn from a study of a mutant IDH1 vaccine in newly diagnosed glioma. The table came from immunoSEQ multiplex PCR; TCRdb's copy has only in-frame clones and leaves some out. The sample holds around 39,000 clones; roughly 80% are singletons and the top ten take 2.4%. Time point reported: week 23, last vaccination. Topical imiquimod accompanied each vaccine dose, which consisted of 300 ug of mutant IDH1 20-mer peptide. The astrocytomas were IDH1-mutant, ATRX-negative, and WHO grade 3 or 4. This CDR3 comprises 15 residues. J lost 2 bases, V lost 6 bases, and 3 bases had no gene match. CDR1 is MNHEY, CDR2 SMNVEV, per germline (reference sequence).

This chain joins TRBV27 and TRBJ2-1; the match to TRBD1 covers 11 bases. The sample in question was PBMCs, obtained from a glioma patient whose treatment included an IDH1 peptide vaccine. This receptor was taken from a young woman with glioma. Some clones in this sample may be carry-over from other donors' samples. The CDR3 nucleotides are TGTGCCAGCAGACCGGACAGGGGGCCCTACAATGAGCAGTTCTTC. It yields the protein CASRPDRGPYNEQFF.